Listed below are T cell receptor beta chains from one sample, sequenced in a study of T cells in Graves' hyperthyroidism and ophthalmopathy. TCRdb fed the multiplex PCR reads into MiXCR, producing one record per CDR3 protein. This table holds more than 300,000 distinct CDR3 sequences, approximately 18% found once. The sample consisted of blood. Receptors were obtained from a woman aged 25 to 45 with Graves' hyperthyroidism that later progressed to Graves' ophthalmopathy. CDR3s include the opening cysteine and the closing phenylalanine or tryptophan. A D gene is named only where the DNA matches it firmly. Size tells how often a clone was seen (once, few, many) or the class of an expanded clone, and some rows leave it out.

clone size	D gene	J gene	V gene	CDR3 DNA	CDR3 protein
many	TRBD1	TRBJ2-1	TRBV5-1	TGCGCCAGCAGCTACCGGGACAGTCCCTACAATGAGCAGTTCTTC	CASSYRDSPYNEQFF
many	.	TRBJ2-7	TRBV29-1	TGCAGCGTTGAGGGGACAAACTCCTACGAGCAGTACTTC	CSVEGTNSYEQYF
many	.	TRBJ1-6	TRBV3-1	TGTGCCAGCGGACTCCAGGATTCACCCCTCCACTTT	CASGLQDSPLHF
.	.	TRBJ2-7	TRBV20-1	TGCAGTGCGGAAACCAACGGGGGAGGTAGGGTCTACGAGCAGTACTTC	CSAETNGGGRVYEQYF
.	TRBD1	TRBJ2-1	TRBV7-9	TGTGCCAGCAGCTTAAGGACAGGGCCAGACAATGAGCAGTTCTTC	CASSLRTGPDNEQFF
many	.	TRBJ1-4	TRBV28	TGTGCCAGCAATGTTTACAGTACCGCAACTAATGAAAAACTGTTTTTT	CASNVYSTATNEKLFF
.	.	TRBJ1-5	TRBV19	TGTGCCAGTAGGAGGCTGGGCAGCAATCAGCCCCAGCATTTT	CASRRLGSNQPQHF
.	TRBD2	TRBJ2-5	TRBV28	TGTGCCAGCAGTTCGACTAGCGGGAGGTTCGACGGAGAGACCCAGTACTTC	CASSSTSGRFDGETQYF
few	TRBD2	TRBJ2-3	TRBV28	TGTGCCAGCAGTTCCCTAGCGGGGGGCGGAGATACGCAGTATTTT	CASSSLAGGGDTQYF
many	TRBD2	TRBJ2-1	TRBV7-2	TGTGCCAGCAGCTCGAACCCGGGACTATCCCGTAAAGGGTCGAATGAGCAGTTCTTC	CASSSNPGLSRKGSNEQFF
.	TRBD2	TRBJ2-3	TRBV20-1	TGCAGTGCTCCCCTCGGCGGGGGGGCCTCAGATACGCAGTATTTT	CSAPLGGGASDTQYF
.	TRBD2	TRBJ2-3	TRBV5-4	TGTGCCAGCAGCTTGCTACTAGCGGGTGGTAGGACAGATACGCAGTATTTT	CASSLLLAGGRTDTQYF
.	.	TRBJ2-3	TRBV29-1	TGCAGCGTCCCGATAGCGGATGTTACAGATACGCAGTATTTT	CSVPIADVTDTQYF
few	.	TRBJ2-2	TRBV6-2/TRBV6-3	TGTGCCAGCAGTTACTCGATGGTATATTGGGACTCATTTTTAAACACCGGGGAGCTGTTTTTT	CASSYSMVYWDSFLNTGELFF
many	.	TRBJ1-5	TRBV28	TGTGCCAGCAGTTTATCCGGGGGAAGCAATCAGCCCCAGCATTTT	CASSLSGGSNQPQHF
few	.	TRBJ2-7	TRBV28	TGTGCCAGCAGTTTAGGCCTTAGGGGGGGGGGGGACGAGCAGTACTTC	CASSLGLRGGGDEQYF
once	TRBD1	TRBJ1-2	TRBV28	TGTGCCAGCAGTTCGGGACAGGCCACCTATGGCTACACCTTC	CASSSGQATYGYTF
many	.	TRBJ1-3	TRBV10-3	TGTGCCATCAGTGAGTTCAAGGGGCCCGGGTACACCATATATTTT	CAISEFKGPGYTIYF
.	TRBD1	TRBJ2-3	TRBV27	TGTGCCAGCAGGGCCCGGGACAGGGTACCGGATACGCAGTATTTT	CASRARDRVPDTQYF
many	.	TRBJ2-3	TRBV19	TGTGCCAGTAGTACTGGAGGGGCTAGCACAGATACGCAGTATTTT	CASSTGGASTDTQYF